This T cell receptor (beta chain) comes out of a study of molecular identifiers for immune sequencing clone quantification. For the study at large: Five portions were made in replicates from RNA of approximately 20,000 or 98,000 naive CD8 cells, and four underwent sequencing.

Germline V gene lookup returns CDR1 DFQATT and CDR2 SNEGSKA (reference sequence). The CDR3 sequence is 17 residues long. V lost 0 bases and J lost 4; bases outside the gene matches: 12. TCRdb re-derived calls from the PCR reads in MiXCR, one entry per CDR3 protein. This table has under 650,000 distinct CDR3 sequences, about 20% appearing once. This clonotype was counted ten times or more. Naive CD8 T cells were picked out by sorting for CD8+CD4-CCR7+CD45RA+. This sequence originates from a human donor in good health. Some libraries in this study had Jurkat cell RNA spiked in. What was sequenced was naive CD8+ T cells from blood, with Jurkat cell RNA spiked in. The subset is: FACS-sorted CD8+CD4-CCR7+CD45RA+ naive T cells. The rearrangement uses TRBV20-1 and TRBJ2-1; 7 bases match TRBD2. The CDR3: CSARDYLAEGRYNEQFF. The CDR3 DNA sequence: TGCAGTGCTAGAGATTACCTAGCGGAGGGGCGGTACAATGAGCAGTTCTTC.